The 10 T cell receptor beta chains below were found in one sample sequenced in a study of cytomegalovirus exposure and HLA in healthy donors. Using immunoSEQ multiplex PCR, the repertoire was profiled, and TCRdb retains in-frame clones only, with some absent. In the table there are 110,000 or so clones, about nine tenths of which are singletons. Input material: PBMCs. Source of these receptors: a man between 18 and 35 years old in good health and CMV-seronegative.

This clone was seen more than once but under ten times. The gene calls are TRBV28 and TRBJ2-7; 12 bases fit TRBD1. The CDR3 covers 16 residues. V was pared by 4 bases and J by 5 bases, with 9 bases of the junction left unmatched. Germline CDR1 and CDR2: MDHEN and SYDVKM. CDR3: CASSSPGTGGWHEQYF. For the CDR3, the DNA is TGTGCCAGCAGTTCGCCGGGGACAGGGGGCTGGCACGAGCAGTACTTC.

This clone came up once. The chain has TRBV27 and TRBJ2-1; D may be TRBD2 (5 bases). V dropped 0 bases and J dropped 7 bases, with 10 bases sitting between them. CDR1 MNHEY and CDR2 SMNVEV come from the germline V gene (reference sequence). The CDR3 is 14 residues long. CDR3 residues: CASSLSGSRNEQFF. As DNA, the CDR3 is TGTGCCAGCAGTTTATCGGGGAGTCGAAATGAGCAGTTCTTC.

J is TRBJ2-3 and V is TRBV11-2; 11 bases are shared with TRBD2. The CDR3 runs to 16 residues. The ends lost 3 bases at V and 2 bases at J; junction bases unmatched: 4. Germline V gives CDR1 SGHAT, CDR2 FQNNGV. The CDR3 DNA follows: TGTGCCAGCAGCTTTCCTAGCGGGGGGATCACAGATACGCAGTATTTT. This gives the protein CASSFPSGGITDTQYF.

The chain couples TRBV29-1 to TRBJ2-2; D is possibly TRBD1 (5 bases). The CDR3 is 12 residues long. V gave up 4 bases and J gave up 6 bases, with 9 bases separating them. In germline, CDR1 is SQVTM, CDR2 ANQGSEA. CDR3 nucleotide sequence: TGCAGCGTTGTCGCAGGGTCCGGGGAGCTGTTTTTT. Its protein is CSVVAGSGELFF.

The chain links TRBV25-1 to TRBJ2-2; the D gene is possibly TRBD2 (5 bases). Trimming stripped 7 bases from V and 4 bases from J, with 13 bases between. The CDR3 consists of 14 residues. Germline-derived CDR1 and CDR2 are MGHDK and SYGVNS. The CDR3, as DNA: TGTGCCAGCACACAATACAGCGGCACCGGGGAGCTGTTTTTT. Translating gives CASTQYSGTGELFF.

This clone was observed a single time. The chain joins TRBV7-9 to TRBJ1-2; no firm D call. The CDR3 extends over 12 amino acids. The V and J ends lost 6 bases and 1 base respectively, with 6 bases between them. Germline lookup yields CDR1 SEHNR and CDR2 FQNEAQ (reference sequence). The CDR3 reads CASRDINYGYTF. For the CDR3, the DNA is TGTGCCAGCAGAGACATTAACTATGGCTACACCTTC.

V usage is TRBV28 and J usage is TRBJ2-7, with a possible D match to TRBD1 (5 bases). With 6 bases removed from V and 2 bases from J, the gap between germline ends came to 14 bases. Germline V gene lookup returns CDR1 MDHEN and CDR2 SYDVKM. The CDR3 covers 14 residues. CDR3 nucleotide sequence: TGTGCCAGCAGCCCTTCCAGGGTCCCCTACGAGCAGTACTTC. Translating it yields CASSPSRVPYEQYF.

This chain joins TRBV6-1 and TRBJ2-1; D is possibly TRBD1 (5 bases). Germline values: CDR1 MNHNS, CDR2 SASEGT. This CDR3 is built from 15 residues. V lost 5 bases and J lost 0, with 11 bases in between. The CDR3 nucleotides are TGTGCCAGCAGTAGTCAGGGTAGCTCCTACAATGAGCAGTTCTTC. Protein: CASSSQGSSYNEQFF.

The chain uses TRBV5-1 and TRBJ2-7; a weak D match, TRBD2 (5 bases). CDR1 is SGHRS, CDR2 YFSETQ, per germline. The CDR3 length is 13 residues. V was cut by 2 bases and J by 2 bases, with 8 bases left in between. The DNA of the CDR3 is TGCGCCAGCAGCTTAGAGAGGGCCTACGAGCAGTACTTC. Its protein is CASSLERAYEQYF. Drawing the rest from reference TRBV5-1 and TRBJ2-7, the complete variable domain is KAGVTQTPRYLIKTRGQQVTLSCSPISGHRSVSWYQQTPGQGLQFLFEYFSETQRNKGNFPGRFSGRQFSNSRSEMNVSTLELGDSALYLCASSLERAYEQYFGPGTRLTVT.

The J gene is TRBJ2-7, the V gene TRBV28, with 9 bases lining up with TRBD1. Germline loops: CDR1 MDHEN, CDR2 SYDVKM. Unmatched junction bases numbered 7, after V lost 5 bases and J lost 5 bases. The CDR3 runs to 14 residues. CDR3 residues: CASSIGDRVHEQYF. In nucleotides, the CDR3 is TGTGCCAGCAGTATAGGGGACAGGGTGCACGAGCAGTACTTC.